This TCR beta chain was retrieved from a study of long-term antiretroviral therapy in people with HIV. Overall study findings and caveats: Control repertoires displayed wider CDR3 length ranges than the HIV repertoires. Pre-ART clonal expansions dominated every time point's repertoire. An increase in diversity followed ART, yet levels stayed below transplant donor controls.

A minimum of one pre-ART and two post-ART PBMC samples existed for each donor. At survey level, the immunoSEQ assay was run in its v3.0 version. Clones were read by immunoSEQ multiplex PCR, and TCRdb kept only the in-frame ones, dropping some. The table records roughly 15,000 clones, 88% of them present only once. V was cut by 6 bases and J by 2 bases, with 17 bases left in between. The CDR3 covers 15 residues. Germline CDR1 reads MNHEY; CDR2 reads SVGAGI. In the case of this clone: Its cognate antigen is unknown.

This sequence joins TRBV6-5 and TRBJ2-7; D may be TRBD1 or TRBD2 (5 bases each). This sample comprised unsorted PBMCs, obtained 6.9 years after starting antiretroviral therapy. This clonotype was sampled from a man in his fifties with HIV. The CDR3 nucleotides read TGTGCCAGCAGATACGGGATGGGGCCAGCCTACGAGCAGTACTTC. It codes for CASRYGMGPAYEQYF.